This T cell receptor (beta chain) is drawn from a study of blood T cells in healthy people across ages. The germline V and J ends were trimmed by 0 bases and 4 bases, with 10 bases remaining between them. Germline CDR1 reads LGHNA; CDR2 reads YNFKEQ. The CDR3 has 15 amino acids. This clonotype has a handful of counts. The antigen is undetermined. The study's findings and limits: TCR beta diversity, measured per million T cells, fell in a roughly linear way with age. In the absence of known donor CMV status, changes in expanded clonotypes were possibly confounded.

Alongside a J-beta primer mix, a sample-barcoded 5' primer served in a second PCR lasting roughly 6 to 11 cycles. Sequencing yielded, for each sample, at least 2.5 million paired-end reads carrying CDR3. TCRdb passed the 5' RACE reads through MiXCR, listing each CDR3 protein once. The sample gives approximately 1,700,000 distinct CDR3 sequences, approximately 40% of which show up once; under 30% is in the top ten. V is TRBV4-2 and J is TRBJ2-1, with D possibly TRBD1 on 5 matching bases. This sequence was found in a human donor in good health. The sample was blood. The CDR3 region is CASSQEGREYNEQFF. Written as DNA, the CDR3 is TGTGCCAGCAGCCAAGAGGGCAGGGAATACAATGAGCAGTTCTTC.